Listed here are 4 T cell receptor beta chains from one sample, sequenced in a study of sequential checkpoint blockade in melanoma. The method was immunoSEQ multiplex PCR; TCRdb's version includes in-frame clones alone and lacks a portion of them. The sample yields over 30,000 clones, 84% seen once. Treatment defined: randomized to nivolumab then ipilimumab (arm A) or the reverse (arm B). The sample consisted of CD8+ T cells sorted from blood (inferred from file names), taken from a patient given nivolumab and ipilimumab in sequence. The receptors stem from a human donor with melanoma.

By share, this clone counts as medium-sized. The chain uses TRBV6-4 and TRBJ2-1; 8 bases fit TRBD2. The CDR3 has 15 residues. V trimming: 0 bases; J trimming: 2 bases; junction bases outside the gene matches: 0. Per germline, CDR1 MRHNA and CDR2 SNTAGT. Here the CDR3 reads CASSDSGGAYNEQFF. CDR3 nucleotide sequence: TGTGCCAGCAGTGACTCCGGGGGGGCCTACAATGAGCAGTTCTTC.

The J gene is TRBJ2-1, the V gene TRBV6-5, with D perhaps matching TRBD2 (6 bases). Deletions cut 6 bases from V and 9 bases from J, with 12 bases between. Germline CDR1 and CDR2: MNHEY and SVGAGI. CDR3 length: 12 amino acids. The CDR3 reads CASRPPGGEQFF. Here the CDR3 DNA reads TGTGCCAGCAGACCTCCCGGGGGTGAGCAGTTCTTC.

The CDR3 bases are TGCGCCAGCGGGGAGGGGATGACGAGCACTGAAGCTTTCTTT. It is translated as CASGEGMTSTEAFF. The chain combines TRBV5-1 with TRBJ1-1; tentatively, D is TRBD1 (5 bases). This CDR3 comprises 14 residues. The V gene lost 7 bases and the J gene lost 4 bases, with 17 bases spanning the gap. CDR1 is SGHRS, CDR2 YFSETQ, per germline.

The chain is built from TRBV7-9 and TRBJ1-1, with D hard to call. Germline V gives CDR1 SEHNR, CDR2 FQNEAQ (reference sequence). The CDR3 runs to 12 residues. The V end lost 5 bases, the J end lost 6 bases, and 10 bases lay between the germline ends. CDR3 coding DNA: TGTGCCAGCAGCCGGTCGTACCCTGAAGCTTTCTTT. This translates into CASSRSYPEAFF.